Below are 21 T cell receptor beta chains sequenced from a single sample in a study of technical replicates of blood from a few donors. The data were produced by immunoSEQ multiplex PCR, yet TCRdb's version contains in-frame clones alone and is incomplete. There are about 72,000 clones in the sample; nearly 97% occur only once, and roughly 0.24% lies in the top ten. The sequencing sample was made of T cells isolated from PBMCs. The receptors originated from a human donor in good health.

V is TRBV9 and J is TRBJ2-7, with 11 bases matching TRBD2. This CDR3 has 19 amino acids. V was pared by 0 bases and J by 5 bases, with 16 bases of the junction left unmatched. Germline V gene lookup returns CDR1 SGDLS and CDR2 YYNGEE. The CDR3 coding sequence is TGTGCCAGCAGCGTAGCTACGGGCCTAGCGGGGGGTACCCTTGACGAGCAGTACTTC. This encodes CASSVATGLAGGTLDEQYF.

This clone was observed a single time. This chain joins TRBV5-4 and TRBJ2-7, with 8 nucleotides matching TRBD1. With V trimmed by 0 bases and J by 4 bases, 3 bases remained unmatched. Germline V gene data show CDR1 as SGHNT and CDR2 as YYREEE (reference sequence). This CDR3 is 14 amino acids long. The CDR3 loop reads CASSLAGGVYEQYF. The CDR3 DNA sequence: TGTGCCAGCAGCTTGGCAGGGGGCGTTTACGAGCAGTACTTC.

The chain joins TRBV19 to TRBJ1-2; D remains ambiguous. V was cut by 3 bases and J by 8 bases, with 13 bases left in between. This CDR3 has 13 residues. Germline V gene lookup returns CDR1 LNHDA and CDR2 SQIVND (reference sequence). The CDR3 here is CASSMWSGGGYTF. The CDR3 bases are TGTGCCAGTAGTATGTGGTCGGGAGGCGGCTACACCTTC.

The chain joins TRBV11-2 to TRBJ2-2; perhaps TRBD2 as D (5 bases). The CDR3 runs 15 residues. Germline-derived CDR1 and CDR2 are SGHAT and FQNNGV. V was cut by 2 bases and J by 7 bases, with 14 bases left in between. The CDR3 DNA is TGTGCCAGCAGCTTAATGCTAGCAAAGTACGGGGAGCTGTTTTTT. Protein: CASSLMLAKYGELFF.

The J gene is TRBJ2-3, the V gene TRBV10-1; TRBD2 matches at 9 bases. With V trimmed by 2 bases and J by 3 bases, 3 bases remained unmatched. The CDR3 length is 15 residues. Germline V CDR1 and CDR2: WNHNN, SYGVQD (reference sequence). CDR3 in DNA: TGCGCCAGCAGTGAGCTTGCGGGAGGGACAGATACGCAGTATTTT. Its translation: CASSELAGGTDTQYF.

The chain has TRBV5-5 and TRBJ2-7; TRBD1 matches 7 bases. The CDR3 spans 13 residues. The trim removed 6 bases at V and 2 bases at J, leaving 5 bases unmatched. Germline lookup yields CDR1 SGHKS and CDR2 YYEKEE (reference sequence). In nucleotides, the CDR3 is TGTGCCAGCAACAGACAGGGACCCTACGAGCAGTACTTC. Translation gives CASNRQGPYEQYF.

The chain's CDR3 is CASSSTPGLAGGEQFF. CDR3 sequence (DNA): TGTGCCAGCAGCTCAACCCCGGGACTAGCGGGAGGGGAGCAGTTCTTC. The chain couples TRBV7-7 to TRBJ2-1; TRBD2 agrees at 16 bases. The germline V gene has CDR1 SSHAT and CDR2 FNYEAQ (reference sequence). V was clipped by 4 bases and J by 10 bases; unmatched bases: 7. The CDR3 runs to 16 residues.

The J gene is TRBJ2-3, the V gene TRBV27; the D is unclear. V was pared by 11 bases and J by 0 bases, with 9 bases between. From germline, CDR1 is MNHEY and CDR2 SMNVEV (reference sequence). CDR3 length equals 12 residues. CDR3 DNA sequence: TGTGCCGCTTCTAGTAGCACAGATACGCAGTATTTT. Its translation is CAASSSTDTQYF.

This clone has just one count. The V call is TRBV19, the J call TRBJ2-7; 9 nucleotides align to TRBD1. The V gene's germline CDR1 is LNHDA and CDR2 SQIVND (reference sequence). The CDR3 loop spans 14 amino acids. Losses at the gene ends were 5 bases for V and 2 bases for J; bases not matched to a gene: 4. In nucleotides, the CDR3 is TGTGCCAGTAGTGGCGGGACAGGGCCCTACGAGCAGTACTTC. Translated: CASSGGTGPYEQYF.

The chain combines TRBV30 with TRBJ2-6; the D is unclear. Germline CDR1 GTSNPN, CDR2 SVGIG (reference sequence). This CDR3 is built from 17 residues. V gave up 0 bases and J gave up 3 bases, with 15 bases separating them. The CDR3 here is CAWSVSSRSGGANVLTF. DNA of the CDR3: TGTGCCTGGAGTGTATCCTCTAGATCGGGTGGGGCCAACGTCCTGACTTTC.

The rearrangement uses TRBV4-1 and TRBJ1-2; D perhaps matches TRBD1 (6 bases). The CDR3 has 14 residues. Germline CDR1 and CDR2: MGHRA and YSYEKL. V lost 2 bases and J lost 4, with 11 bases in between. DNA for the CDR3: TGCGCCAGCAGCCAACCTGACAGGAGCTATGGCTACACCTTC. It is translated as CASSQPDRSYGYTF.

The CDR3 bases are TGTGCCAGCAGCCCCGGGGGCAATGAGCAGTTCTTC. It encodes CASSPGGNEQFF. V is TRBV27 and J is TRBJ2-1; TRBD2 is a possible D gene (6 bases). This CDR3 has 12 amino acids. CDR1 and CDR2 from the germline V gene are MNHEY and SMNVEV (reference sequence). Trimming removed 6 bases at V and 6 bases at J, with 9 bases between.

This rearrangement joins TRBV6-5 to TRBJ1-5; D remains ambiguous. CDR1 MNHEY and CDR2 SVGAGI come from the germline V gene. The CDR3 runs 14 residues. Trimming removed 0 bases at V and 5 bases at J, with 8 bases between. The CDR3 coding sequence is TGTGCCAGCAGTTACTCGATTGCGGATCAGCCCCAGCATTTT. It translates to CASSYSIADQPQHF.

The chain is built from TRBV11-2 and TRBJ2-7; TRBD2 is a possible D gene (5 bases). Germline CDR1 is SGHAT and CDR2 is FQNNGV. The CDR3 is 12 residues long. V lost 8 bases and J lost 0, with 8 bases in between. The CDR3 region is CASLGSSYEQYF. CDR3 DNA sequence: TGTGCCAGCCTGGGGAGCTCCTACGAGCAGTACTTC.

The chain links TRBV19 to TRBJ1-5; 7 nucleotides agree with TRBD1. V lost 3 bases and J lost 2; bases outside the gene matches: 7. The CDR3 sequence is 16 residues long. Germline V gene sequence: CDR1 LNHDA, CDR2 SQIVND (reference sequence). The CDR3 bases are TGTGCCAGTAGTATCATTCTAACAGGGGGCAATCAGCCCCAGCATTTT. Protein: CASSIILTGGNQPQHF.

The chain's CDR3 is CASSSSGYYEQYF. For the CDR3, the DNA is TGCGCCAGCAGCAGTAGCGGGTACTACGAGCAGTACTTC. This rearrangement joins TRBV10-2 to TRBJ2-7; TRBD2 agrees at 7 bases. Germline CDR1 reads WSHSY; CDR2 reads SAAADI. This CDR3 has 13 residues. J lost 3 bases, V lost 6 bases, and 5 bases had no gene match.

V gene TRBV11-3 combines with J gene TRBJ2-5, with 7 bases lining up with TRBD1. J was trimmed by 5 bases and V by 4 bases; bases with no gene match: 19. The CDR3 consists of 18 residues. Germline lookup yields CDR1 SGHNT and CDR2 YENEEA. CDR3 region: CASSSTYSKGAAGETQYF. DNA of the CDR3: TGTGCCAGCAGCTCTACTTATTCGAAGGGGGCGGCTGGGGAGACCCAGTACTTC.

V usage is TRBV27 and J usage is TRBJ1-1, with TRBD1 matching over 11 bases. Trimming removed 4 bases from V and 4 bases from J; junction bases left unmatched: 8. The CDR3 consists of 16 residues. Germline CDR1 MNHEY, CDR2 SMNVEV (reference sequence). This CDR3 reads CASSSRTGGRVTEAFF. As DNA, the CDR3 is TGTGCCAGCAGTTCCCGGACAGGGGGCAGGGTCACTGAAGCTTTCTTT.

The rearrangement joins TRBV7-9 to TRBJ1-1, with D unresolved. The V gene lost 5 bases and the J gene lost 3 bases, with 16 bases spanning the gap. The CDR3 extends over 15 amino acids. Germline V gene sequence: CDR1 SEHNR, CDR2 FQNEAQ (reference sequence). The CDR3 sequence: CASSVQGPGDTEAFF. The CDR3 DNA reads TGTGCCAGCAGCGTGCAAGGCCCCGGGGACACTGAAGCTTTCTTT.

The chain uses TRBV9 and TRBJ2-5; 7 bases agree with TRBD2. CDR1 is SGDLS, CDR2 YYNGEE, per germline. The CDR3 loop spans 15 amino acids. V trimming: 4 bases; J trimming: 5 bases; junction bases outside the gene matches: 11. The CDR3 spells CASSPGEGGRETQYF. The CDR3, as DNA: TGTGCCAGCAGCCCCGGGGAGGGAGGTCGCGAGACCCAGTACTTC.

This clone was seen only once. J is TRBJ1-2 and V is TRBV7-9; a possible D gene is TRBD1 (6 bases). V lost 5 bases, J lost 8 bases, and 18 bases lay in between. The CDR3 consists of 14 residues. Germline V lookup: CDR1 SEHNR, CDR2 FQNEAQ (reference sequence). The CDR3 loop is CASSEGQLVSGYTF. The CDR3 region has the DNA TGTGCCAGCAGCGAGGGACAATTAGTCTCGGGCTACACCTTC. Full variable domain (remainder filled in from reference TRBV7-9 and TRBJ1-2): DTGVSQNPRHKITKRGQNVTFRCDPISEHNRLYWYRQTLGQGPEFLTYFQNEAQLEKSRLLSDRFSAERPKGSFSTLEIQRTEQGDSAMYLCASSEGQLVSGYTFGSGTRLTVV.